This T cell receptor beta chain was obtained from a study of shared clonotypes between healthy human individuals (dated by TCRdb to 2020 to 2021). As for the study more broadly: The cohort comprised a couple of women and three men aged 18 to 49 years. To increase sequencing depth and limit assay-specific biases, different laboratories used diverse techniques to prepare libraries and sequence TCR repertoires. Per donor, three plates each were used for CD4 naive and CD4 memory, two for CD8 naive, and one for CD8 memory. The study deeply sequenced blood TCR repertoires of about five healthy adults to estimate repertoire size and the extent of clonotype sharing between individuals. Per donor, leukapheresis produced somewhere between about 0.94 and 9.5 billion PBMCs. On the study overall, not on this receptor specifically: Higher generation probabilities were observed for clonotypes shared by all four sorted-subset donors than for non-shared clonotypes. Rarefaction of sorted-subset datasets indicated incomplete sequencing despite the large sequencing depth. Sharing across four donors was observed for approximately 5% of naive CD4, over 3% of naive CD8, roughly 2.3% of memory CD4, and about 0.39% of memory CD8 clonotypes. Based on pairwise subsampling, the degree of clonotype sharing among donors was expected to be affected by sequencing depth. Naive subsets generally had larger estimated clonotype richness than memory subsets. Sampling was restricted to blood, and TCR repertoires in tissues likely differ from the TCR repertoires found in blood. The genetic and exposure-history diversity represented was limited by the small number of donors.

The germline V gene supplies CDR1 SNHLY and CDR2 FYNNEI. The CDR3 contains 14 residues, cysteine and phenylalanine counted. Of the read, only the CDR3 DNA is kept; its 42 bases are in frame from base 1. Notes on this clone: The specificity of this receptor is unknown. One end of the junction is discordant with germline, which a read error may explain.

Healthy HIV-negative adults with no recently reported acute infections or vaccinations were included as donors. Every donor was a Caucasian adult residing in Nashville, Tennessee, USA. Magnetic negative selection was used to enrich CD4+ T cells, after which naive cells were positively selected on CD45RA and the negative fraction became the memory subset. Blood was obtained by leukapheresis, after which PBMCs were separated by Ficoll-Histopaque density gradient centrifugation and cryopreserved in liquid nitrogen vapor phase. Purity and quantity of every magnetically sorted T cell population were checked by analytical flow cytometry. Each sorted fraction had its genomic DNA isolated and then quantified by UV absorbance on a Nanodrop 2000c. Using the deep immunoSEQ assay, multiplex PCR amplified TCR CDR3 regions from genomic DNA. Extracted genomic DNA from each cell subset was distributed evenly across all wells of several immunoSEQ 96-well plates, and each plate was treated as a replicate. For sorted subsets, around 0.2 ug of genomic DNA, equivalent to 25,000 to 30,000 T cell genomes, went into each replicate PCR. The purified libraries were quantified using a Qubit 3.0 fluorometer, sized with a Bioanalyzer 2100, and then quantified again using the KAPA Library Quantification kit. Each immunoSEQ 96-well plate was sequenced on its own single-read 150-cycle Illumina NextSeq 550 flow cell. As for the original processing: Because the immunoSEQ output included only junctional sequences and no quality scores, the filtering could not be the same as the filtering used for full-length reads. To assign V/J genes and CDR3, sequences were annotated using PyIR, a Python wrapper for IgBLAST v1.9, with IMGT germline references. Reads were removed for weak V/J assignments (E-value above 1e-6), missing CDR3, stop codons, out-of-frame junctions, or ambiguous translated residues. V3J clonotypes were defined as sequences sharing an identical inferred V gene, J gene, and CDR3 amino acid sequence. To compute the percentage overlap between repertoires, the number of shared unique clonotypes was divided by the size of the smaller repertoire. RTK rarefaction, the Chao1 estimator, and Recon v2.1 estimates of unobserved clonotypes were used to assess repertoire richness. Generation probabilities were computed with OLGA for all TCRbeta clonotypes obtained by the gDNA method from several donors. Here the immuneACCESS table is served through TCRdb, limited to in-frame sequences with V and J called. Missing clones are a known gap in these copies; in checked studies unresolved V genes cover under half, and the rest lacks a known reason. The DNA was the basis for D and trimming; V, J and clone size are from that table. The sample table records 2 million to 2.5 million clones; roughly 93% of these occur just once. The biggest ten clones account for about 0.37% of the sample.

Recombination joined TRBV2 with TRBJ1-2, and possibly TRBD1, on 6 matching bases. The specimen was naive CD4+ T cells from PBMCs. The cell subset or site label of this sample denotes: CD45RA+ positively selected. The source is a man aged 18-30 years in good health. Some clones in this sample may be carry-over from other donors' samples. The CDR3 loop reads CASSEGGGPVRYTF. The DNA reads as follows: TGTGCCAGCAGCGAAGGAGGGGGGCCGGTTCGCTACACCTTC. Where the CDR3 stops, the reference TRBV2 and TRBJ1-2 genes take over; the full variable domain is EPEVTQTPSHQVTQMGQEVILRCVPISNHLYFYWYRQILGQKVEFLVSFYNNEISEKSEIFDDQFSVERPDGSNFTLKIRSTKLEDSAMYFCASSEGGGPVRYTFGSGTRLTVV.